A selection of T cell receptor beta chains follows, all from one sample in a study of control samples from healthy donors and cancer patients. Sequenced by immunoSEQ multiplex PCR; TCRdb stores in-frame clones only, minus some. The table has more than 75,000 clones, around 84% seen once; the top ten hold more than 30%. What was sequenced was PBMCs. The receptors stem from a man aged 70 or older with lung cancer. CDR3s include the opening cysteine and the closing phenylalanine or tryptophan. Each record gives: V gene, clone size, J gene, D gene, CDR3 length, CDR3 DNA, CDR3 protein. D genes are given only for firm matches. Only part of the rows carry a size: once, few, many, or a class if the clone is expanded.

TRBV6-5	-	TRBJ2-7	-	14	TGTGCCAGCAGTACCGGGACGGGCCTCTACGAGCAGTACTTC	CASSTGTGLYEQYF
TRBV2	-	TRBJ2-7	-	14	TGTGCCAGCTCACTGGACCCCCGGTCCTACGAGCAGTACTTC	CASSLDPRSYEQYF
TRBV7-2	-	TRBJ1-2	-	13	TGTGCCAGCAGCCAGTTGGACAGCTATGGCTACACCTTC	CASSQLDSYGYTF
TRBV5-3	-	TRBJ2-7	-	13	TGTGCCAGAAGCACCGGACTTGGGGACGAGCAGTACTTC	CARSTGLGDEQYF
TRBV28	-	TRBJ2-5	-	13	TGTGCCAGCAGAGGGGCCGCTCAAGAGACCCAGTACTTC	CASRGAAQETQYF
TRBV11-2	-	TRBJ2-1	-	13	TGTGCCAGCAGCTTAGTTGGGGAGGATGAGCAGTTCTTC	CASSLVGEDEQFF
TRBV24-1	-	TRBJ2-7	TRBD1	11	TGTGCCACCAGTGACCTCCCCGGGACAGCCTTC	CATSDLPGTAF
TRBV18	-	TRBJ1-5	-	14	TGTGCCAGCTCACCAGGAGGGGGAGGTCAGCCCCAGCATTTT	CASSPGGGGQPQHF
TRBV5-1	-	TRBJ1-6	-	13	TGCGCCAGCAGCTTGGAAACCAATTCACCCCTCCACTTT	CASSLETNSPLHF
TRBV7-3	-	TRBJ2-3	TRBD2	16	TGTGCCAGCAGCTTAGACCTAGCGGGGGGGACAGATACGCAGTATTTT	CASSLDLAGGTDTQYF
TRBV5-1	-	TRBJ1-5	TRBD1	15	TGCGCCAGCAGCTTGGGGGGACAGAGCAATCAGCCCCAGCATTTT	CASSLGGQSNQPQHF
TRBV9	few	TRBJ2-3	-	15	TGTGCCAGCAGCGTCGGGGTCCCTAGCACAGATACGCAGTATTTT	CASSVGVPSTDTQYF
TRBV29-1	-	TRBJ2-5	TRBD1	15	TGCAGCGTCCCGGGACAGGGGGCCCTGGAGGAGACCCAGTACTTC	CSVPGQGALEETQYF
TRBV9	-	TRBJ1-1	-	14	TGTGCCAGCAGACCTTCCGGGACGTACACTGAAGCTTTCTTT	CASRPSGTYTEAFF
TRBV23-1	-	TRBJ1-5	TRBD1	20	TGCGCCAGCAGTCAAACCCAGGACAGGCCGGTAACCTATAGCAATCAGCCCCAGCATTTT	CASSQTQDRPVTYSNQPQHF
TRBV7-9	-	TRBJ2-3	TRBD1	16	TGTGCCAGCAGCCACCCCGGGACAGGGAGATCTAATACGCAGTATTTT	CASSHPGTGRSNTQYF
TRBV7-2	-	TRBJ2-1	-	13	TGTGCCAGCAGCTCCCGCGTCCAACATGAGCAGTTCTTC	CASSSRVQHEQFF